This T cell receptor (beta chain) was sequenced for a study of cytotoxic CD8 clonotypes in ibrutinib-treated CLL. Findings and limits, study-wide: Clonality went up at ibrutinib response and then declined back toward baseline at progression. Public clonotypes occurred uncommonly; on treatment, they contracted or remained stable.

Trimming took 6 bases from V and 2 from J; bases not matched to a gene: 10. Germline V gene lookup returns CDR1 LGHNA and CDR2 YSLEER. This CDR3 is 16 amino acids long. The protocol was immunoSEQ multiplex PCR, while the TCRdb copy is restricted to in-frame clones and leaves out a portion. The sample has a few hundred thousand clones, around four fifths seen once. Notes on this clone: Its specificity is not known.

The chain recombines TRBV4-3 with TRBJ2-7; 10 nucleotides agree with TRBD1. This receptor was taken from a human donor with chronic lymphocytic leukemia. The sample here was PBMCs, taken before ibrutinib treatment. In DNA, the CDR3 is TGCGCCAGCAGTGTCGGGACAGGGGCGTCGACCTACGAGCAGTACTTC. Its translation is CASSVGTGASTYEQYF.